This TCR beta chain was profiled in a study of blood T cell repertoires in COVID-19. Study context: Material from acute and convalescent COVID-19 was sourced from the United States, Italy and Spain. Nucleic acid was either cDNA or gDNA, and it came from T cells, B-cell-depleted T cells, or PBMCs.

Under the authors' procedure: Counts of nucleated cells, estimated from reference gene primer amplification, were obtained. Using immunoSEQ multiplex PCR, the repertoire was profiled, and TCRdb retains in-frame clones only, with some absent. For V, J and clone size, that table is used; D and trimming come from the DNA. The sample carries 150,000 or so clones, roughly 78% recorded once. This clonotype was sampled from a human donor with acute or convalescent COVID-19. The donor label of this sample is uncertain. What was sequenced was peripheral blood.

CDR3 nucleotide sequence: TGTGCCAGCAAACGCGGGGGCCCCGGGGAGCTGTTTTTT. Translating gives CASKRGGPGELFF. The V call is TRBV2, the J call TRBJ2-2; possible D gene TRBD2, 7 bases. The CDR3 covers 13 residues. V lost 7 bases and J 6 bases, leaving 12 bases between the germline ends. Germline V gene lookup returns CDR1 SNHLY and CDR2 FYNNEI.